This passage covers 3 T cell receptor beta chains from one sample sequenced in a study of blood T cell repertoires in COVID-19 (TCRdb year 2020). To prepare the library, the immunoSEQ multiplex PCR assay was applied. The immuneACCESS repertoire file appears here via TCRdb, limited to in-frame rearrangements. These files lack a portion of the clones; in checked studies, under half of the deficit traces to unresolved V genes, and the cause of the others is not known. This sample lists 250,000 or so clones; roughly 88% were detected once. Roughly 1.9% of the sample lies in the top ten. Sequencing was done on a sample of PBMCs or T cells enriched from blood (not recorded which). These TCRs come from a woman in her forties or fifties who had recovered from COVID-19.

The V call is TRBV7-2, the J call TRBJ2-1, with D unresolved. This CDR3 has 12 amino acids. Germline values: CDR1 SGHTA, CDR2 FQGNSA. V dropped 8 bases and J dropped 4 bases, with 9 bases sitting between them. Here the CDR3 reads CASRVLYNEQFF. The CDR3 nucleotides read TGTGCCAGCCGAGTCCTATACAATGAGCAGTTCTTC. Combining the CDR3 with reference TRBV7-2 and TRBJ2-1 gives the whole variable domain GAGVSQSPSNKVTEKGKDVELRCDPISGHTALYWYRQSLGQGLEFLIYFQGNSAPDKSGLPSDRFSAERTGGSVSTLTIQRTQQEDSAVYLCASRVLYNEQFFGPGTRLTVL.

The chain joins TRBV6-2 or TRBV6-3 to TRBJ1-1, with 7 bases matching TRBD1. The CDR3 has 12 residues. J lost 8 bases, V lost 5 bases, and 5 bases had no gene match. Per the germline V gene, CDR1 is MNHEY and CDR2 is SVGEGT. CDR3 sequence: CASSNRGSEAFF. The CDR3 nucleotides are TGTGCCAGCAGTAACAGGGGTTCCGAAGCTTTCTTT.

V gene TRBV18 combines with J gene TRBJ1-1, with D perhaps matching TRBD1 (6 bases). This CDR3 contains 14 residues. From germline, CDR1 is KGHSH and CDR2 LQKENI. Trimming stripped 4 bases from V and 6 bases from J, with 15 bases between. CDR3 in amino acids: CASSRNRDASEAFF. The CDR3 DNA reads TGTGCCAGCTCACGAAACAGGGACGCTTCTGAAGCTTTCTTT.